Below, 17 T cell receptor beta chains from the same sample are listed, as sequenced in a study of cytomegalovirus exposure and HLA in healthy donors. Primers for the PCR totalled 60 Vbeta and 13 Jbeta. Assay used: immunoSEQ multiplex PCR; TCRdb lists only in-frame clones, some missing. Here the sample spans some 140,000 clones, around 72% being singletons. Sequencing input: PBMCs. Receptors were obtained from a man younger than 35 in good health and CMV-seropositive.

The V gene is TRBV6-5, the J gene TRBJ1-2; TRBD1 agrees at 10 bases. The CDR3 extends over 16 amino acids. The V segment lost 2 bases and the J segment 2 bases; nucleotides outside the gene matches: 5. The germline CDR1 and CDR2 sequences are MNHEY and SVGAGI. This CDR3 is CASSYDRGLANYGYTF. CDR3 in DNA: TGTGCCAGCAGTTACGACAGGGGGCTCGCGAACTATGGCTACACCTTC.

This chain joins TRBV18 and TRBJ1-4; TRBD1 might be the D (6 bases). Trimming shortened V by 6 bases and J by 0 bases, and 14 bases separated the two germline ends. The germline gives CDR1 KGHSH, CDR2 LQKENI. This CDR3 has 16 amino acids. CDR3 protein: CASSPRTVATNEKLFF. In DNA form, the CDR3 reads TGTGCCAGCTCCCCCAGGACAGTTGCAACTAATGAAAAACTGTTTTTT.

This clone was seen a single time. The chain combines TRBV6-5 with TRBJ2-1, with unresolved D. Germline V gives CDR1 MNHEY, CDR2 SVGAGI. V lost 4 bases and J 6 bases, leaving 7 bases between the germline ends. This CDR3 is built from 12 residues. This CDR3 reads CASSFNFNEQFF. As DNA, the CDR3 is TGTGCCAGCAGTTTCAATTTCAATGAGCAGTTCTTC.

The gene calls are TRBV19 and TRBJ2-1; TRBD1 matches 7 bases. The CDR3 totals 14 residues. Germline CDR1 reads LNHDA; CDR2 reads SQIVND (reference sequence). Trimming at V came to 6 bases and at J to 1 base, leaving 3 bases not matched to a gene. CDR3 protein: CASSRGSSYNEQFF. The CDR3 DNA sequence: TGTGCCAGTAGCAGGGGGTCGTCCTACAATGAGCAGTTCTTC.

The rearrangement links TRBV18 to TRBJ1-6; D is perhaps TRBD1 (6 bases). CDR3 length: 19 residues. Trimming took 6 bases from V and 5 from J, leaving 26 bases between them. The germline V gene encodes CDR1 KGHSH and CDR2 LQKENI. This CDR3 is CASSLYRDNVGQNNSPLHF. For the CDR3, the DNA is TGTGCCAGCTCTCTTTACCGGGACAACGTCGGTCAGAATAATTCACCCCTCCACTTT. The full variable domain, rest sourced from reference TRBV18 and TRBJ1-6, is NAGVMQNPRHLVRRRGQEARLRCSPMKGHSHVYWYRQLPEEGLKFMVYLQKENIIDESGMPKERFSAEFPKEGPSILRIQQVVRGDSAAYFCASSLYRDNVGQNNSPLHFGNGTRLTVT.

The chain combines TRBV28 with TRBJ2-3; TRBD2 matches 10 bases. J gave up 2 bases and V 5 bases, and 7 bases lay outside the gene matches. CDR3 length: 16 amino acids. Looked up from germline, CDR1 is MDHEN and CDR2 is SYDVKM. Written as DNA, the CDR3 is TGTGCCAGCAGTGCTCTAGCGGGGGCGAACACAGATACGCAGTATTTT. Translated: CASSALAGANTDTQYF.

V gene TRBV5-1 combines with J gene TRBJ2-7; D is possibly TRBD1 (6 bases). CDR1 SGHRS and CDR2 YFSETQ come from the germline V gene. The CDR3 extends over 17 amino acids. V was shortened by 4 bases and J by 4 bases, with 24 bases between the two germline ends. CDR3 loop: CASSQGAGAYTSYEQYF. The CDR3 DNA follows: TGCGCCAGCAGCCAAGGGGCAGGGGCCTATACTTCTTACGAGCAGTACTTC.

The chain has TRBV19 and TRBJ1-5; 9 bases are shared with TRBD1. The germline gives CDR1 LNHDA, CDR2 SQIVND (reference sequence). Trimming at V came to 1 base and at J to 5 bases, leaving 3 bases not matched to a gene. There are 15 residues in the CDR3. CDR3 DNA sequence: TGTGCCAGTAGTATAGGGAGGACAGGGGATCAGCCCCAGCATTTT. This encodes CASSIGRTGDQPQHF.

The V gene is TRBV7-2, the J gene TRBJ2-7, with 7 nucleotides matching TRBD1. The CDR3 runs to 14 residues. Germline CDR1 and CDR2: SGHTA and FQGNSA. The junction had 10 bases not matched to a gene; V was cut back by 6 bases and J by 5 bases. This CDR3 reads CASRRGGDGNEQYF. The CDR3 coding sequence is TGTGCCAGCAGAAGAGGGGGCGATGGGAACGAGCAGTACTTC. Full variable domain (remainder filled in from reference TRBV7-2 and TRBJ2-7): GAGVSQSPSNKVTEKGKDVELRCDPISGHTALYWYRQSLGQGLEFLIYFQGNSAPDKSGLPSDRFSAERTGGSVSTLTIQRTQQEDSAVYLCASRRGGDGNEQYFGPGTRLTVT.

A word on this clone: At one of its ends the junction is not consistent with the germline gene, which may arise from a read error. The chain links TRBV5-1 to TRBJ1-2, with TRBD1 matching over 9 bases. Germline CDR1 SGHRS, CDR2 YFSETQ. This CDR3 has 15 amino acids. The CDR3 DNA reads as TGCGCCAGCAGCTTGGACAGGGGGCGGATTCGTGGCTGCACCTTC. Translation gives CASSLDRGRIRGCTF.

The CDR3 DNA reads TGTGCCAGCAGCTTGCAGGGGTGGGCAACCGGGGAGCTGTTTTTT. Its protein is CASSLQGWATGELFF. The J gene is TRBJ2-2, the V gene TRBV5-6, with D tentatively TRBD1 (6 bases). CDR3 length: 15 amino acids. Germline CDR1 is SGHDT and CDR2 is YYEEEE. V lost 1 base to trimming and J lost 5 bases, with 12 bases between them. Full variable domain (rest looked up from reference TRBV5-6 and TRBJ2-2): DAGVTQSPTHLIKTRGQQVTLRCSPKSGHDTVSWYQQALGQGPQFIFQYYEEEERQRGNFPDRFSGHQFPNYSSELNVNALLLGDSALYLCASSLQGWATGELFFGEGSRLTVL.

This clone was detected once. The V and J genes are TRBV10-3 and TRBJ1-2, with 9 positions matching TRBD1. The CDR3 is 15 amino acids. In germline, CDR1 is ENHRY, CDR2 SYGVKD. The ends lost 8 bases at V and 0 bases at J; junction bases unmatched: 7. CDR3 in amino acids: CAISEGTGSNYGYTF. As DNA, the CDR3 is TGTGCCATCTCCGAGGGGACAGGGTCTAACTATGGCTACACCTTC.

The chain combines TRBV4-1 with TRBJ1-5; maybe TRBD1 (5 bases). CDR3 length: 18 residues. From germline, CDR1 is MGHRA and CDR2 YSYEKL. Trimming removed 1 base from V and 1 base from J, with 17 bases in between. CDR3 sequence reads: CASSQGPQGPSSNQPQHF. The CDR3 bases are TGCGCCAGCAGCCAAGGCCCCCAGGGCCCCTCGAGCAATCAGCCCCAGCATTTT.

A single count supports this clone. The chain carries TRBV7-2 and TRBJ2-2; 7 bases fit TRBD1. J was trimmed by 4 bases and V by 5 bases; bases with no gene match: 7. Germline CDR1 SGHTA, CDR2 FQGNSA. The CDR3 has 15 amino acids. CDR3 residues: CASSGPDRPTGELFF. CDR3 sequence (DNA): TGTGCCAGCAGCGGACCGGACAGGCCCACCGGGGAGCTGTTTTTT. Based on the CDR3 plus reference TRBV7-2 and TRBJ2-2, the full variable domain is GAGVSQSPSNKVTEKGKDVELRCDPISGHTALYWYRQSLGQGLEFLIYFQGNSAPDKSGLPSDRFSAERTGGSVSTLTIQRTQQEDSAVYLCASSGPDRPTGELFFGEGSRLTVL.

The chain carries TRBV7-8 and TRBJ2-5; tentatively, D is TRBD1 (5 bases). V was cut by 8 bases and J by 4 bases, with 17 bases left in between. This CDR3 region has 14 residues. CDR1 is SGHVS, CDR2 FQNEAQ, per germline. The CDR3 loop is CASGEGADGETQYF. The CDR3 region has the DNA TGTGCCAGCGGCGAAGGGGCAGATGGAGAGACCCAGTACTTC.

The gene calls are TRBV7-2 and TRBJ1-3; no definite D call. The germline V gene has CDR1 SGHTA and CDR2 FQGNSA. V lost 7 bases, J lost 0 bases, and 16 bases lay in between. CDR3 length: 16 amino acids. CDR3 region: CASTPTRGYSGNTIYF. The CDR3 DNA reads TGTGCCAGCACCCCTACCCGCGGCTACTCTGGAAACACCATATATTTT.

V is TRBV5-1 and J is TRBJ2-5; TRBD2 might be the D (7 bases). CDR3 length equals 14 residues. Germline values: CDR1 SGHRS, CDR2 YFSETQ. Trimming took 2 bases from V and 2 from J, leaving 10 bases between them. CDR3 amino acids: CASSLGGGQETQYF. Here the CDR3 DNA reads TGCGCCAGCAGCTTAGGGGGGGGACAAGAGACCCAGTACTTC.